Shown below are 19 T cell receptor beta chains from a single sample sequenced in a study of cytomegalovirus exposure and HLA in healthy donors. Use of 60 Vbeta and 13 Jbeta primers characterized the PCR. Generated by immunoSEQ multiplex PCR, the TCRdb table keeps only in-frame clones and is missing some. The sample includes 100,000 or so clones, around 74% of them seen just once. The sequencing sample was made of PBMCs. Receptors originate from a man under 40 in good health and CMV-seropositive.

This chain joins TRBV5-1 and TRBJ2-1, with 11 nucleotides matching TRBD2. CDR1 and CDR2 (germline): SGHRS, YFSETQ. V shed 2 bases, J shed 6 bases, and the junction held 4 bases outside the gene matches. This CDR3 is 15 amino acids long. The CDR3 DNA is TGCGCCAGCAGCTTAACTAGCGGGGGTTTCAATGAGCAGTTCTTC. Translation gives CASSLTSGGFNEQFF.

This clone was counted between two and nine times. Sequence at one end of the junction differs from germline and may be a read error. The chain's CDR3 is CASSSGTAGSPLHF. CDR3 DNA sequence: TGTGCTAGCAGCTCCGGGACAGCGGGCTCACCCCTCCACTTT. This chain uses TRBV7-7 with TRBJ1-6; 7 nucleotides line up with TRBD1. Germline loops: CDR1 SSHAT, CDR2 FNYEAQ (reference sequence). The CDR3 is 14 residues long.

V usage is TRBV30 and J usage is TRBJ1-2; D is perhaps TRBD1 (5 bases). V lost 0 bases and J 5 bases, leaving 16 bases between the germline ends. CDR1 and CDR2 from the germline V gene are GTSNPN and SVGIG (reference sequence). The CDR3 loop spans 15 amino acids. CDR3 bases: TGTGCCTGGAGTGTACAGAGTGCTGGGGGGTATGGCTACACCTTC. This codes for CAWSVQSAGGYGYTF.

The V call is TRBV7-9, the J call TRBJ2-1, with D uncertain. Germline V gives CDR1 SEHNR, CDR2 FQNEAQ (reference sequence). Trimming cost V 1 base and J 4 bases, with 8 bases left between them. The CDR3 spans 14 residues. The CDR3 reads CASSLESVYNEQFF. DNA for the CDR3: TGTGCCAGCAGCTTAGAGTCAGTGTACAATGAGCAGTTCTTC.

The V call is TRBV2, the J call TRBJ2-1; 9 nucleotides align to TRBD1. The CDR3 covers 15 residues. V lost 4 bases and J lost 7; bases outside the gene matches: 8. Looked up from germline, CDR1 is SNHLY and CDR2 is FYNNEI. CDR3 region: CASSATGGSANEQFF. The CDR3 region has the DNA TGTGCCAGCAGTGCTACAGGGGGCTCTGCAAATGAGCAGTTCTTC.

The chain combines TRBV5-1 with TRBJ2-3, with D possibly TRBD2 on 7 matching bases. V lost 0 bases to trimming and J lost 1 base, with 15 bases between them. This CDR3 has 17 residues. The germline V gene encodes CDR1 SGHRS and CDR2 YFSETQ. CDR3 sequence reads: CASSLAPGGAGTDTQYF. The CDR3 nucleotides read TGCGCCAGCAGCTTGGCACCGGGGGGCGCGGGCACAGATACGCAGTATTTT. Filled out from reference TRBV5-1 and TRBJ2-3, the complete variable domain reads KAGVTQTPRYLIKTRGQQVTLSCSPISGHRSVSWYQQTPGQGLQFLFEYFSETQRNKGNFPGRFSGRQFSNSRSEMNVSTLELGDSALYLCASSLAPGGAGTDTQYFGPGTRLTVL.

This clone came up once. The gene calls are TRBV30 and TRBJ2-3; 10 positions agree with TRBD2. Trimming removed 5 bases from V and 0 bases from J; junction bases left unmatched: 5. The V gene's germline CDR1 is GTSNPN and CDR2 SVGIG (reference sequence). CDR3 length: 15 residues. The CDR3 region has the DNA TGTGCCTGGCTAGCGGGGGCGTCTAGCACAGATACGCAGTATTTT. Translation: CAWLAGASSTDTQYF.

The sample holds a few counts of this clone. The CDR3: CASSVDGGATLDEQFF. CDR3 DNA: TGTGCCAGCAGCGTAGACGGGGGGGCTACTTTGGATGAGCAGTTCTTC. The rearrangement links TRBV9 to TRBJ2-1; 8 bases align to TRBD2. V shed 0 bases and J 8 bases; nucleotides not matched to a gene: 10. Per germline, CDR1 SGDLS and CDR2 YYNGEE. This CDR3 region has 16 residues. Full variable domain (outside the CDR3, taken from reference TRBV9 and TRBJ2-1): DSGVTQTPKHLITATGQRVTLRCSPRSGDLSVYWYQQSLDQGLQFLIQYYNGEERAKGNILERFSAQQFPDLHSELNLSSLELGDSALYFCASSVDGGATLDEQFFGPGTRLTVL.

The chain joins TRBV7-9 to TRBJ1-4; unclear D gene. This CDR3 has 16 residues. V was trimmed by 5 bases and J by 7 bases, leaving 20 bases between them. The germline V gene encodes CDR1 SEHNR and CDR2 FQNEAQ (reference sequence). The CDR3 is CASSPVRSGLTEKLFF. In DNA form, the CDR3 reads TGTGCCAGCAGCCCCGTTAGGAGCGGGCTGACTGAAAAACTGTTTTTT.

The chain uses TRBV5-1 and TRBJ2-7; 9 nucleotides align to TRBD2. This CDR3 is built from 15 residues. Per the germline V gene, CDR1 is SGHRS and CDR2 is YFSETQ. J gave up 7 bases and V 0 bases, and 8 bases lay outside the gene matches. This chain's CDR3 is CASSLGGSGGWEQYF. For the CDR3, the DNA is TGCGCCAGCAGCTTGGGCGGTAGCGGGGGCTGGGAGCAGTACTTC.

The V and J genes are TRBV29-1 and TRBJ2-7, with D perhaps TRBD2 (5 bases). Trimming stripped 4 bases from V and 3 bases from J, with 13 bases between. Germline V gene sequence: CDR1 SQVTM, CDR2 ANQGSEA. This CDR3 comprises 13 residues. Here the CDR3 DNA reads TGCAGCGTTGTGGTTGATCGGGGCTACGAGCAGTACTTC. Residues: CSVVVDRGYEQYF.

Only a few counts were recorded for this clone. Other nucleotide sequences from this sample produce the same CDR3. The chain employs TRBV29-1 and TRBJ2-5; the match to TRBD2 covers 11 bases. This CDR3 is 14 amino acids long. With 4 bases clipped from V and 2 bases from J, the junction kept 3 bases outside the gene matches. The germline gives CDR1 SQVTM, CDR2 ANQGSEA. CDR3 in DNA: TGCAGCGTTGGGCTAGCGGGGGGACAAGAGACCCAGTACTTC. It yields the protein CSVGLAGGQETQYF.

The chain uses TRBV27 and TRBJ2-2; 11 bases are shared with TRBD1. The CDR3 is 18 amino acids. The germline V gene has CDR1 MNHEY and CDR2 SMNVEV (reference sequence). Trimming cost V 1 base and J 8 bases; bases outside gene matches: 12. The CDR3 sequence: CASSLWGHRTGGSGELFF. CDR3 nucleotide sequence: TGTGCCAGCAGTTTATGGGGGCACCGGACAGGGGGCTCGGGGGAGCTGTTTTTT.

The CDR3 nucleotides are TGTGCCAGCAGCCACACAGGGTATGCGAAGTCACCCCTCCACTTT. Protein sequence: CASSHTGYAKSPLHF. This chain uses TRBV5-4 with TRBJ1-6; possibly TRBD1 for D (6 bases). The CDR3 length is 15 residues. V lost 4 bases and J lost 10, with 18 bases in between. The germline V gene encodes CDR1 SGHNT and CDR2 YYREEE (reference sequence).

This clone was observed a handful of times. The chain combines TRBV5-1 with TRBJ1-1; D ambiguous. V was cut by 0 bases and J by 8 bases, with 17 bases left in between. The CDR3 contains 15 residues. Germline CDR1 SGHRS, CDR2 YFSETQ. CDR3 in amino acids: CASSLGQTAPPEAFF. DNA of the CDR3: TGCGCCAGCAGCTTGGGGCAGACTGCACCACCGGAAGCTTTCTTT.

The rearrangement uses TRBV12-5 and TRBJ2-1; TRBD2 is a possible D gene (6 bases). V lost 5 bases and J lost 9, with 11 bases in between. The CDR3 loop spans 12 amino acids. Germline V gene lookup returns CDR1 LGHNT and CDR2 FRNRAP. The CDR3 DNA reads TGTGCTAGTGGTCCGGAGGGGATTGAGCAGTTCTTC. Amino acids: CASGPEGIEQFF.

The chain employs TRBV5-4 and TRBJ2-3; possibly TRBD2 for D (6 bases). Per the germline V gene, CDR1 is SGHNT and CDR2 is YYREEE (reference sequence). Trimming stripped 4 bases from V and 10 bases from J, with 16 bases between. The CDR3 runs to 13 residues. In DNA, the CDR3 is TGTGCCAGCAGCCGGGACTCACTCCCTCCGCAGTATTTT. Protein product: CASSRDSLPPQYF.

The chain joins TRBV23-1 to TRBJ2-1, with 7 bases aligning to TRBD1. TRBV23-1 is given ORF status, its function remaining uncertain. The CDR3 runs to 11 residues. Trimming removed 0 bases from V and 15 bases from J; junction bases left unmatched: 2. CDR3 protein: CASSQSPGGFF. The CDR3 DNA follows: TGCGCCAGCAGTCAATCACCAGGGGGGTTCTTC.

This clone came up once. V usage is TRBV29-1 and J usage is TRBJ2-1; 13 bases line up with TRBD2. Germline V lookup: CDR1 SQVTM, CDR2 ANQGSEA. Trimming at V came to 7 bases and at J to 9 bases, leaving 6 bases not matched to a gene. There are 13 residues in the CDR3. The DNA for the CDR3 is TGCAGCGCGACTAGCGGGGGGTTCACTGAGCAGTTCTTC. Residues: CSATSGGFTEQFF.